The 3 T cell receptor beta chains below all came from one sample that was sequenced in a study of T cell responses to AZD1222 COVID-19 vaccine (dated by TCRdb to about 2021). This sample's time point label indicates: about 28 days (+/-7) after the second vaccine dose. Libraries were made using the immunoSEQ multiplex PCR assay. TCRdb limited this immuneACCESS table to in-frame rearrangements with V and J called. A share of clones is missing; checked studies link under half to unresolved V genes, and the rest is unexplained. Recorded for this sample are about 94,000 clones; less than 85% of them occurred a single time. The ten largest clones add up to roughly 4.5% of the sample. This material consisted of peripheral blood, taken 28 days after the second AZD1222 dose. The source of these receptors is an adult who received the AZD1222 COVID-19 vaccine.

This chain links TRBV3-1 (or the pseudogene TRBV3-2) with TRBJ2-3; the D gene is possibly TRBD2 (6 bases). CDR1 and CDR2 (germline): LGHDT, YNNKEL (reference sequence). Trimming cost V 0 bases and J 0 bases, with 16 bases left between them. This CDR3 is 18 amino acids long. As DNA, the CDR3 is TGTGCCAGCAGCCAAGAAATCCCCCTAGCGACTAGCACAGATACGCAGTATTTT. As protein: CASSQEIPLATSTDTQYF.

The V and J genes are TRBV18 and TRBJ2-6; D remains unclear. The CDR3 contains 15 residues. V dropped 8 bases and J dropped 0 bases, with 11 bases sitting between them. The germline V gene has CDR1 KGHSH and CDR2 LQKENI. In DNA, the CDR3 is TGTGCCAGCCCCCTGGACCTCTCTGGGGCCAACGTCCTGACTTTC. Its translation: CASPLDLSGANVLTF.

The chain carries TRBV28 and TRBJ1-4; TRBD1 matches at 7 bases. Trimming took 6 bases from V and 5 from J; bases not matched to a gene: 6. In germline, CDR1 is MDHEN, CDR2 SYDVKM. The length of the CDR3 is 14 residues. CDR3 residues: CASSTGTENEKLFF. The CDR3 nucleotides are TGTGCCAGCAGCACCGGGACAGAGAATGAAAAACTGTTTTTT.